This TCR beta chain was obtained from a study of T cell responses to AZD1222 COVID-19 vaccine. Germline V gives CDR1 GTSNPN, CDR2 SVGIG (reference sequence). Trimming shortened V by 1 base and J by 4 bases, and 13 bases separated the two germline ends. The CDR3 consists of 14 residues. Assay: immunoSEQ multiplex PCR; the TCRdb copy retains only in-frame clones and omits some. The profile shows 98,000 or so clones, about nine tenths of them singletons. The sample holds one count of this clone. The chain couples TRBV30 to TRBJ2-5, with D perhaps matching TRBD1 (6 bases). Sample: peripheral blood, taken 28 days after the second dose of the MenACWY control vaccine. This TCR derives from an adult who received the MenACWY meningococcal vaccine as a control. The CDR3 region has the DNA TGTGCCTGGAGTGCAGGACAGATTCCAGAGACCCAGTACTTC. It encodes CAWSAGQIPETQYF.